The present TCR beta chain was sequenced within a study of tumor-infiltrating lymphocytes in localized non-small cell lung cancer. On the study more broadly: Several tumor histologies, both smoking statuses, and some post-neoadjuvant chemotherapy samples were included.

The repertoire was sequenced with immunoSEQ multiplex PCR; TCRdb's copy has only in-frame clones and lacks some. The data contain 7,000 to 9,500 clones, 70% to 85% of them singletons. A few counts support this clone. The CDR3 is made up of 15 amino acids. With V trimmed by 4 bases and J by 3 bases, 8 bases remained unmatched. The germline V gene encodes CDR1 SQVTM and CDR2 ANQGSEA. The receptor comes from a human donor with non-small cell lung cancer. Sequencing used lung tumor tissue. The rearrangement links TRBV29-1 to TRBJ2-3; 9 positions agree with TRBD2. This chain's CDR3 is CSVGFGSGRTDTQYF. The CDR3 nucleotides read TGCAGCGTTGGATTCGGTAGCGGGAGAACAGATACGCAGTATTTT.